This entry features one T cell receptor (beta chain) sequence. The germline V gene encodes CDR1 PRHDT and CDR2 FYEKMQ (reference sequence). V lost 5 bases and J lost 4, with 11 bases in between. The CDR3 spans 13 residues. Produced via immunoSEQ multiplex PCR; TCRdb's table is partial and in-frame only. This sample has 100,000 to 150,000 clones, with about nine tenths found just once. The data derive from a study of control samples from healthy donors and cancer patients. Sequencing was done on a sample of blood. V and J are TRBV13 and TRBJ2-5, with D possibly TRBD1 on 6 matching bases. The receptor comes from a woman between 18 and 29 years old in good health. Here the CDR3 DNA reads TGTGCCAGCAGCCTCAGGGGACGAGAGACCCAGTACTTC. Amino acids: CASSLRGRETQYF. The variable domain in full, completed from reference TRBV13 and TRBJ2-5, reads AAGVIQSPRHLIKEKRETATLKCYPIPRHDTVYWYQQGPGQDPQFLISFYEKMQSDKGSIPDRFSAQQFSDYHSELNMSSLELGDSALYFCASSLRGRETQYFGPGTRLLVL.